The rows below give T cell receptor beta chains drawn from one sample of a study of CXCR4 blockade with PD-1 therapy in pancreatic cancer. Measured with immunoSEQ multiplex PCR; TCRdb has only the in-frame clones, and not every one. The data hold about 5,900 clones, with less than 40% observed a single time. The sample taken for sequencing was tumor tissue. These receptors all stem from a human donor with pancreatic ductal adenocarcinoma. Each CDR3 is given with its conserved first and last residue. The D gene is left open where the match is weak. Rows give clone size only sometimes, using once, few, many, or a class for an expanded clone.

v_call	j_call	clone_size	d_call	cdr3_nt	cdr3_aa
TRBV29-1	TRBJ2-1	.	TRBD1	TGCAGCGTTGCGGGGACAGGTACCTACAATAAGCAGTTCTTC	CSVAGTGTYNKQFF
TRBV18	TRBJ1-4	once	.	TGTGCCAGCTCACCGGACAGCCGCGGCAATGAAAAACTGTTTTTT	CASSPDSRGNEKLFF
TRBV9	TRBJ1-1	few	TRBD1	TGTGCCAGCAGCATTGGACAGGGGCAGGGGAACACTGAAGCTTTCTTT	CASSIGQGQGNTEAFF
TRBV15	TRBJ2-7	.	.	TGTGCCACCAGCAGCGGAGGACCCAGCTACGAGCAGTACTTC	CATSSGGPSYEQYF
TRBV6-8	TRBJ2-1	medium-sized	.	TGTGCCAGCAGTTACTCGGGTCGGGGGAATGAGCAGTTCTTC	CASSYSGRGNEQFF
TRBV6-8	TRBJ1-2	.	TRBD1	TGTGCCAGCAGGATTGGACAGGGTATATATGGCTACACCTTC	CASRIGQGIYGYTF
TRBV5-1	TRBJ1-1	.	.	TGCGCCAGCAGCCTTAGACAGGTGGGGTCGAACACTGAAGCTTTCTTT	CASSLRQVGSNTEAFF
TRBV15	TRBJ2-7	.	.	TGTGCCACCAGCAGAGATATCGGGACGCAGAGCTCCTACGAGCAGTACTTC	CATSRDIGTQSSYEQYF
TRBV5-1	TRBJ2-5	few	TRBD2	TGCGCCAGCAGCTTGAACCGACTAGCGGGAGAGACCCAGTACTTC	CASSLNRLAGETQYF
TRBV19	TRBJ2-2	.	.	TGTGCCAGTAGTGGGTACGGACACGGCACCGGGGAGCTGTTTTTT	CASSGYGHGTGELFF
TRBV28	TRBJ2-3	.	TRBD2	TGTGCCAGCAGACCTACTAGCGGGAGGGCCGGAGATACGCAGTATTTT	CASRPTSGRAGDTQYF
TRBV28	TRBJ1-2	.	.	TGTGCCAGCCCAGGCAGGCGCAACTATGGCTACACCTTC	CASPGRRNYGYTF
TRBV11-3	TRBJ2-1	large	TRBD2	TGTGCCAGCAGCGCCCTCCTTCTAGCGGGGGACTACAATGAGCAGTTCTTC	CASSALLLAGDYNEQFF
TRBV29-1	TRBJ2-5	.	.	TGCAGCGTCCCTACAGTCGGGAGCGGGGAGACCCAGTACTTC	CSVPTVGSGETQYF
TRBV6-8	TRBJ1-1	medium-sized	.	TGTGCCAGCATCAGCGCCAGAGGGACGGTGAACACTGAAGCTTTCTTT	CASISARGTVNTEAFF
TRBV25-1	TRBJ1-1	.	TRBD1	TGTGCCAGCAGTGAAAGGGCAGGGGGGCGCCTAAGGAACACTGAAGCTTTCTTT	CASSERAGGRLRNTEAFF
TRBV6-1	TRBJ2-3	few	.	TGTGCCAGCAGTGAAGTCTCGGGGGGCACAGATACGCAGTATTTT	CASSEVSGGTDTQYF
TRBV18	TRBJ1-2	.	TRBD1	TGTGCCAGCTCACCCTCCGGGACAGGGGAGAATGGCTACACCTTC	CASSPSGTGENGYTF
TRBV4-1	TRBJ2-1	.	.	TGCGCCAGCAGCCAAAATCGCAATGAGCAGTTCTTC	CASSQNRNEQFF
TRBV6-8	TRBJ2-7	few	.	TGTGCCATCAGTGTAGGAACCTACGAGCAGTACTTC	CAISVGTYEQYF
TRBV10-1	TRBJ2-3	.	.	TGCGCCAGCATTCCCGGGGGGCGAGCAGATACGCAGTATTTT	CASIPGGRADTQYF
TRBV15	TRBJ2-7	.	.	TGTGCCACCAGCAGAGTAGGGACTGGAACCTACGAGCAGTACTTC	CATSRVGTGTYEQYF
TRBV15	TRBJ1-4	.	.	TGTGCCACCAGCAGAGATTCCAGGAATAAAAAACTGTTTTTT	CATSRDSRNKKLFF
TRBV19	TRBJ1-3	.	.	TGTGCCAGTAGTGTGCGGTCACAGGAGGACACCATATATTTT	CASSVRSQEDTIYF
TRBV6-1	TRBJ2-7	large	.	TGTGCCAGCAGTGAAGGGGGGTCCTACGAGCAGTACTTC	CASSEGGSYEQYF
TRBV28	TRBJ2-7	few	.	TGTGCCAGCAGCCAACTGGGAGAACGCGAGCAGTACTTC	CASSQLGEREQYF
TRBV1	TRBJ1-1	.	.	TGCGCCAGCAGCCAAGATCCGGGGGCGGGAACTGAAGCTTTCTTT	CASSQDPGAGTEAFF